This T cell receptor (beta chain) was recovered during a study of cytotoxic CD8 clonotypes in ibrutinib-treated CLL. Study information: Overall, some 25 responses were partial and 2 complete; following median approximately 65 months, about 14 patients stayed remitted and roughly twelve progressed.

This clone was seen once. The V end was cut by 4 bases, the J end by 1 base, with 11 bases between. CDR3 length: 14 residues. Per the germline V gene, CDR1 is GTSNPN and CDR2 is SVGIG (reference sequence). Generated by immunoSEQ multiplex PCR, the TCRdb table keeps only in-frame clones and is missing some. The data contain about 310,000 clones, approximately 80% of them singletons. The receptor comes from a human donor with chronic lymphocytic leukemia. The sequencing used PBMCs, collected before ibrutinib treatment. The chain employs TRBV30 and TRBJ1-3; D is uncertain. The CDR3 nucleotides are TGTGCCTGGATAGGCCTTTCTTCTGGAAACACCATATATTTT. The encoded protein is CAWIGLSSGNTIYF.